The 17 T cell receptor beta chains presented below share a single source sample, sequenced in a study of monozygotic twins with inflammatory bowel disease. TCRdb reprocessed the 5' RACE reads, keeping one entry per CDR3 protein, no DNA. Found here are approximately 120,000 distinct CDR3 sequences; the top ten clones hold roughly an eighth. The sequenced sample consisted of blood. The source is a human donor with ulcerative colitis or Crohn's disease, or a healthy co-twin of an affected twin (not recorded which).

The chain carries TRBV9 and TRBJ2-2; TCRdb returns TRBD1, unconfirmable since there is no DNA. Germline values: CDR1 SGDLS, CDR2 YYNGEE. The CDR3 loop spans 16 amino acids. CDR3: CASSVEDRANTGELFF.

The chain recombines TRBV5-1 with TRBJ1-5; the TCRdb call, TRBD1, lacks DNA for checking. The germline CDR1 and CDR2 sequences are SGHRS and YFSETQ. CDR3 size: 14 residues. CDR3 in amino acids: CASREDRVDQPQHF.

The rearrangement links TRBV7-2 to TRBJ1-2. This CDR3 spans 16 amino acids. Per germline, CDR1 SGHTA and CDR2 FQGNSA. The CDR3 sequence is CASSSWPKGLNYGYTF.

J is TRBJ1-3 and V is TRBV15; TCRdb names TRBD1, which stays unverified in the absence of DNA. The CDR3 is 14 residues long. From germline, CDR1 is LNHNV and CDR2 YYDKDF (reference sequence). CDR3 residues: CATSRDRAGNTIYF.

This chain connects TRBV29-1 to TRBJ2-2; TCRdb reports TRBD2, a call that lacks DNA to check it against. The germline CDR1 and CDR2 sequences are SQVTM and ANQGSEA. The CDR3 covers 15 residues. The CDR3: CSVISGKDIAGELFF.

The rearrangement links TRBV30 to TRBJ1-5. The CDR3 has 14 residues. From germline, CDR1 is GTSNPN and CDR2 SVGIG (reference sequence). The CDR3 protein is CAWSAGRPAGPQHF. The full variable domain, rest sourced from reference TRBV30 and TRBJ1-5, is SQTIHQWPATLVQPVGSPLSLECTVEGTSNPNLYWYRQAAGRGLQLLFYSVGIGQISSEVPQNLSASRPQDRQFILSSKKLLLSDSGFYLCAWSAGRPAGPQHFGDGTRLSIL.

This chain connects TRBV12-3 or TRBV12-4 to TRBJ1-2. This CDR3 is built from 15 residues. CDR3 amino acids: CASSFSPDDSYGYTF.

V and J are TRBV7-9 and TRBJ1-2; TCRdb indicates TRBD1, and absent DNA this call remains unverified. The CDR3 extends over 16 amino acids. CDR1 is SEHNR and CDR2 is FQNEAQ in the germline V gene (reference sequence). The CDR3: CASSLMGSGANYGYTF. The variable domain in full, completed from reference TRBV7-9 and TRBJ1-2, reads DTGVSQNPRHKITKRGQNVTFRCDPISEHNRLYWYRQTLGQGPEFLTYFQNEAQLEKSRLLSDRFSAERPKGSFSTLEIQRTEQGDSAMYLCASSLMGSGANYGYTFGSGTRLTVV.

The rearrangement uses TRBV7-9 and TRBJ1-2; TCRdb selects TRBD1, and the lack of DNA leaves this call unchecked. There are 14 residues in the CDR3. Germline V gene lookup returns CDR1 SEHNR and CDR2 FQNEAQ (reference sequence). CDR3 sequence: CASSLAGVNYGYTF.

V usage is TRBV20-1 and J usage is TRBJ2-3; the D call from TCRdb, TRBD1, cannot be confirmed without DNA. CDR3 length: 16 residues. Germline V lookup: CDR1 DFQATT, CDR2 SNEGSKA (reference sequence). The CDR3 region is CSARARGPGDTDTQYF.

The chain recombines TRBV11-2 with TRBJ2-1. The CDR3 loop spans 13 amino acids. CDR1 and CDR2 (germline): SGHAT, FQNNGV. CDR3: CASSPESYNEQFF.

The rearrangement links TRBV7-9 to TRBJ1-2; TCRdb returns TRBD1, unconfirmable since there is no DNA. Germline-derived CDR1 and CDR2 are SEHNR and FQNEAQ (reference sequence). The CDR3 totals 15 residues. This chain's CDR3 is CASSLAPGREYGYTF.

The CDR3 loop reads CASSPQGSNQPQHF. V gene TRBV18 combines with J gene TRBJ1-5. The germline V gene has CDR1 KGHSH and CDR2 LQKENI. The CDR3 sequence is 14 residues long.

This CDR3 reads CSVEILGRSVARSYQETQYF. This sequence joins TRBV29-1 and TRBJ2-5. The CDR3 is 20 residues long. Germline V lookup: CDR1 SQVTM, CDR2 ANQGSEA.

The CDR3 here is CAISETAGVNVLTF. The J gene is TRBJ2-6, the V gene TRBV10-3. CDR3 length equals 14 residues. Germline V gives CDR1 ENHRY, CDR2 SYGVKD.

The J gene is TRBJ2-2, the V gene TRBV3-1; checking the TCRdb D call of TRBD1 is not possible without DNA. CDR1 is LGHDT, CDR2 YNNKEL, per germline (reference sequence). This CDR3 contains 14 residues. CDR3 region: CASSLRRGRGELFF. Complete variable domain (other parts from reference TRBV3-1 and TRBJ2-2): DTAVSQTPKYLVTQMGNDKSIKCEQNLGHDTMYWYKQDSKKFLKIMFSYNNKELIINETVPNRFSPKSPDKAHLNLHINSLELGDSAVYFCASSLRRGRGELFFGEGSRLTVL.

The CDR3 is CATSVGTDTQYF. This rearrangement joins TRBV5-1 to TRBJ2-3. Germline V lookup: CDR1 SGHRS, CDR2 YFSETQ. The CDR3 runs to 12 residues.